This T cell receptor (beta chain) was found in a study of cytomegalovirus exposure and HLA in healthy donors. With regard to this clone: Its antigen is currently unknown.

CDR1 is MNHEY, CDR2 SMNVEV, per germline (reference sequence). With 3 bases clipped from V and 0 bases from J, the junction kept 4 bases outside the gene matches. The CDR3 spans 17 residues. Study outcomes and limitations: In vitro work confirmed that a few CMV-associated chains recognize CMV antigens.

Samples came from healthy bone marrow donors. Nominally healthy donors provided the samples, though records likely missed some immune exposures. The PCR used 60 Vbeta and 13 Jbeta primers. Produced via immunoSEQ multiplex PCR; TCRdb's table is partial and in-frame only. The sample holds about 130,000 clones, over 70% seen once. The V call is TRBV27, the J call TRBJ2-2, with TRBD2 matching 10 bases. The TCR originated in a woman between 40 and 55 years old in good health and CMV-seronegative. The specimen was PBMCs. The DNA for the CDR3 is TGTGCCAGCAGTTTCGCCACTAGCGGGGCGAACACCGGGGAGCTGTTTTTT. Residues: CASSFATSGANTGELFF.